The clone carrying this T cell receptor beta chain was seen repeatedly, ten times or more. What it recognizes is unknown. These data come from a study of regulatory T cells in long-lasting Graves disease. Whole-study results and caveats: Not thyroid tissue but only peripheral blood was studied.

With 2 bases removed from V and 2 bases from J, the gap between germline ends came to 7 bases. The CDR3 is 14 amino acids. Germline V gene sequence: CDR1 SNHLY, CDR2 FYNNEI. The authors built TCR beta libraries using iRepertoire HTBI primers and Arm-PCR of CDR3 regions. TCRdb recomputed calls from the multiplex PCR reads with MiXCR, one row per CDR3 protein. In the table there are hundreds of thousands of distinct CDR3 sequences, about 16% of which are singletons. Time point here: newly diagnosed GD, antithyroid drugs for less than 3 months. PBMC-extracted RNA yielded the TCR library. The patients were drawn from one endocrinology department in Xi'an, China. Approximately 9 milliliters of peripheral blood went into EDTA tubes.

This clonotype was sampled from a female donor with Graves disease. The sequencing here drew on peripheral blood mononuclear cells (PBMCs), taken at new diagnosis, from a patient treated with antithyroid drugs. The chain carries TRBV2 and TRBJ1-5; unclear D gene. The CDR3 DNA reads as TGTGCCAGCAGTGAAATCATCCGCAATCAGCCCCAGCATTTT. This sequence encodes CASSEIIRNQPQHF.